This entry describes one T cell receptor (beta chain). The antigen is not known. The sample belongs to a study of beta chain features in type 1 diabetes. General study findings and limits: Any HLA effect on TCRB rearrangement was left unresolved by small sub-analyses.

V lost 1 base and J lost 4; bases outside the gene matches: 7. The CDR3 covers 16 residues. The germline V gene encodes CDR1 MGHRA and CDR2 YSYEKL. Sequenced material consisted of expressed TCRB transcripts (all of the isolated RNA was reverse transcribed). The data were produced by immunoSEQ multiplex PCR, yet TCRdb's version contains in-frame clones alone and is incomplete. Of more than 50,000 clones listed, over 50% were seen once; the top ten hold 2% to 2.5%. This chain connects TRBV4-1 to TRBJ2-1; 7 bases are a match to TRBD1. The source of this sequence is a woman aged 18-30 years in good health. Specimen: Tregs from blood. CDR3 loop: CASSQGGGQGYNEQFF. In DNA, the CDR3 is TGCGCCAGCAGCCAAGGAGGGGGCCAGGGGTACAATGAGCAGTTCTTC.